Detailed here is one T cell receptor (beta chain). Per the authors' pipeline: Estimates of nucleated cell counts were drawn from the amplification of reference gene primers. The protocol was immunoSEQ multiplex PCR, while the TCRdb copy is restricted to in-frame clones and leaves out a portion. V and J calls and clone size are those listed in that table; D and trimming were worked out from the DNA. Of approximately 450,000 clones listed, approximately 90% were seen once; the top ten hold over 4%. The entry originates in a study of blood T cell repertoires in COVID-19. Study in general: COVID-19 samples from acute and convalescent phases originated in the United States, Italy and Spain. In each case, the material was cDNA or gDNA derived from T cells, B-cell-depleted T cells, or PBMCs.

This clonotype was sampled from a woman aged 30 to 39 with acute or convalescent COVID-19. Sequenced input: peripheral blood.

CDR3 loop: CASSRGQGVSNTEAFF. The CDR3 bases are TGTGCCAGCAGCAGAGGACAGGGGGTATCGAACACTGAAGCTTTCTTT. The chain recombines TRBV7-9 with TRBJ1-1, with TRBD1 matching 10 bases. This CDR3 is 16 amino acids long. Germline values: CDR1 SEHNR, CDR2 FQNEAQ (reference sequence). V gave up 5 bases and J gave up 1 base; unmatched junction bases: 7.